This T cell receptor (beta chain) was captured by sequencing in a study of blood T cell repertoires in COVID-19. Study-level information: Samples representing acute and convalescent COVID-19 were sourced from the United States, Italy and Spain. PBMCs, B-cell-depleted T cells, or T cells were the source of the cDNA or gDNA that made up the material.

Methods used by the authors: Nucleated cell number was recorded as an estimate derived from reference gene primer amplification. Measured with immunoSEQ multiplex PCR; TCRdb has only the in-frame clones, and not every one. V and J calls and clone size are given by that table; D and trimming were obtained from the DNA. This table holds about 87,000 clones, about four fifths found once. Germline V gives CDR1 SGHNT, CDR2 YENEEA. The CDR3 contains 15 residues. The ends lost 6 bases at V and 3 bases at J; junction bases unmatched: 6. The sequence came from a woman aged 60-70 years with acute or convalescent COVID-19. V gene TRBV11-3 combines with J gene TRBJ2-7; 12 bases are a match to TRBD2. The specimen sequenced was peripheral blood. In nucleotides, the CDR3 is TGTGCCAGCAGACTACGGACTAGCGGGATCTACGAGCAGTACTTC. This sequence encodes CASRLRTSGIYEQYF. The whole variable domain, filled in from reference TRBV11-3 and TRBJ2-7, reads EAGVVQSPRYKIIEKKQPVAFWCNPISGHNTLYWYLQNLGQGPELLIRYENEEAVDDSQLPKDRFSAERLKGVDSTLKIQPAELGDSAVYLCASRLRTSGIYEQYFGPGTRLTVT.